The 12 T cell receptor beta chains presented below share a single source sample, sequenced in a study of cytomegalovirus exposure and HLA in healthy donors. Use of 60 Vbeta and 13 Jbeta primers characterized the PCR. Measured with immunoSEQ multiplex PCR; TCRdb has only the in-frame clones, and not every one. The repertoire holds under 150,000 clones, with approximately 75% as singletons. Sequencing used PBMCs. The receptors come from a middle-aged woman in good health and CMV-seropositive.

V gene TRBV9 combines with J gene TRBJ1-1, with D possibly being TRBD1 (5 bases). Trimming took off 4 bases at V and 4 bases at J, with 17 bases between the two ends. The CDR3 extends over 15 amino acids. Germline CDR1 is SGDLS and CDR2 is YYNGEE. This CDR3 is CASSLGGRGLTEAFF. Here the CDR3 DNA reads TGTGCCAGCAGCCTAGGAGGGAGGGGCCTCACTGAAGCTTTCTTT.

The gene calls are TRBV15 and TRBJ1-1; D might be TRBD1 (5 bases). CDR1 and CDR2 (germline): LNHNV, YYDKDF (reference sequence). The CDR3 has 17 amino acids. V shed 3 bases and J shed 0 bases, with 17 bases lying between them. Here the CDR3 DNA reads TGTGCCACCAGCAGGGCCCAGGGCAGCTACATGAACACTGAAGCTTTCTTT. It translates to CATSRAQGSYMNTEAFF.

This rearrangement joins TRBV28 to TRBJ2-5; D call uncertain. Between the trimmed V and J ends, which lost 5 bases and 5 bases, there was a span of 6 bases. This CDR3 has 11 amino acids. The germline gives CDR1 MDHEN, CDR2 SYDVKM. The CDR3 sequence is CASSIGETQYF. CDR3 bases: TGTGCCAGCAGTATCGGGGAGACCCAGTACTTC.

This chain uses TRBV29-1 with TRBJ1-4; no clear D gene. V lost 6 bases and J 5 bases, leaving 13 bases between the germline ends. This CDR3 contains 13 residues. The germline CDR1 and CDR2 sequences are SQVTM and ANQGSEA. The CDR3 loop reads CSVNSKYNEKLFF. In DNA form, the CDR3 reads TGCAGCGTCAACAGCAAATACAATGAAAAACTGTTTTTT.

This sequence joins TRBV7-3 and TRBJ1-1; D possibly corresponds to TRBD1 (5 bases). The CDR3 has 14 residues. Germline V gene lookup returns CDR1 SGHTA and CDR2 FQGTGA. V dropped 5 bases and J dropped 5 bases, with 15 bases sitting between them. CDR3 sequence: CASSPRGRGTEAFF. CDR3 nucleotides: TGTGCCAGCAGCCCCCGTGGGAGGGGTACTGAAGCTTTCTTT.

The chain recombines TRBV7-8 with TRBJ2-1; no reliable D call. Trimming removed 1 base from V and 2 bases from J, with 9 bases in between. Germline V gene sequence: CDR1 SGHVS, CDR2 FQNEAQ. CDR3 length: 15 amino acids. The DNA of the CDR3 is TGTGCCAGCAGCTTAGACGGTTCAACCTACAATGAGCAGTTCTTC. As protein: CASSLDGSTYNEQFF.

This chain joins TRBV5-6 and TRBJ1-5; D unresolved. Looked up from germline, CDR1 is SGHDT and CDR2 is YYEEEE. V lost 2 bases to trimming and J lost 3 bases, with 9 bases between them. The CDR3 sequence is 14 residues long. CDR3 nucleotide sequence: TGTGCCAGCAGCTTCATTGGAGTCAATCAGCCCCAGCATTTT. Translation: CASSFIGVNQPQHF. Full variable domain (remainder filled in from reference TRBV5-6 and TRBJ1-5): DAGVTQSPTHLIKTRGQQVTLRCSPKSGHDTVSWYQQALGQGPQFIFQYYEEEERQRGNFPDRFSGHQFPNYSSELNVNALLLGDSALYLCASSFIGVNQPQHFGDGTRLSIL.

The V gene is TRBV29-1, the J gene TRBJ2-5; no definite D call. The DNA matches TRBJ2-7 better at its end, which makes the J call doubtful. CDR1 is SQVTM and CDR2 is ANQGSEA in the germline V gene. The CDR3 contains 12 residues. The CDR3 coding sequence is TGCAGCGTTACGTGGAGTTCCGGCGAGCAGTACTTC. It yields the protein CSVTWSSGEQYF.

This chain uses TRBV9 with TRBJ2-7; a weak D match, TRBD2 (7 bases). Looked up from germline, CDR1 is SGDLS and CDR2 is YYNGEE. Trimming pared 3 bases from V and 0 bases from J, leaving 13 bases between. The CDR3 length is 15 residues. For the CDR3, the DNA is TGTGCCAGCAGCGGGGGGCGCGGGAGCTCCTACGAGCAGTACTTC. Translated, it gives CASSGGRGSSYEQYF.

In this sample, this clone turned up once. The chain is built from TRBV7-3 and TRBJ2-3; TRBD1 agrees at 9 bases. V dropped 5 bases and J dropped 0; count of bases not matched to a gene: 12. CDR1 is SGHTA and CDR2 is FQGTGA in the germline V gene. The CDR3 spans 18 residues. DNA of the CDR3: TGTGCCAGCAGCCAAACAGGGGGCGCCGGTACTAGCACAGATACGCAGTATTTT. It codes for CASSQTGGAGTSTDTQYF.

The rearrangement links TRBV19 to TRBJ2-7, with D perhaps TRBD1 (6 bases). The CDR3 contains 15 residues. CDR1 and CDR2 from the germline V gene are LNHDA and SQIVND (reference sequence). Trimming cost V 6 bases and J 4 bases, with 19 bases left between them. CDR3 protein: CASRRQEGPLYEQYF. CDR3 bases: TGTGCCAGTAGGAGACAGGAAGGGCCGCTATACGAGCAGTACTTC.

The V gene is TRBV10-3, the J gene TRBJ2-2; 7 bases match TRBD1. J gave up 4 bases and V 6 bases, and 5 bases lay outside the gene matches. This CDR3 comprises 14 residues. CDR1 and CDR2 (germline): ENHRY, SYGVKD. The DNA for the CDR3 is TGTGCCATCAGCCCGGACAGGACCACCGGGGAGCTGTTTTTT. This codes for CAISPDRTTGELFF.